A single sample is the source of the 21 T cell receptor beta chains below, sequenced in a study of blood T cells in healthy people across ages. Together with a sample-barcoded 5' primer, a J-beta primer mix was included in a second PCR lasting 7 to 11 cycles. Via MiXCR, TCRdb re-called the 5' RACE reads, giving one row per CDR3 protein. The profile shows 1.5 million to 2 million distinct CDR3 sequences, around 36% of them singletons. What was sequenced was blood. The receptor source for this set is a woman in her 30s in good health.

The gene calls are TRBV20-1 and TRBJ1-4; 10 bases are a match to TRBD1. The CDR3 extends over 13 amino acids. Germline CDR1 reads DFQATT; CDR2 reads SNEGSKA (reference sequence). CDR3: CNADRGRGEKLFF. The CDR3 nucleotides read TGCAATGCCGACAGGGGGCGCGGTGAAAAACTGTTTTTT.

This clonotype has just a few counts. The V call is TRBV10-3, the J call TRBJ1-5; no firm D call. The CDR3 is 14 residues long. The germline CDR1 and CDR2 sequences are ENHRY and SYGVKD. With 2 bases removed from V and 1 base from J, the gap between germline ends came to 6 bases. CDR3 loop: CAISEDGSNQPQHF. The DNA for the CDR3 is TGTGCCATCAGTGAGGACGGCAGCAATCAGCCCCAGCATTTT.

This clonotype has just a few counts. The V call is TRBV27, the J call TRBJ2-1; weak D call: TRBD1 (5 bases). This CDR3 comprises 16 residues. CDR1 is MNHEY and CDR2 is SMNVEV in the germline V gene (reference sequence). Between the trimmed V and J ends, which lost 2 bases and 0 bases, there was a span of 11 bases. The CDR3 is CASSLLGARSYNEQFF. The CDR3 DNA reads TGTGCCAGCAGTTTACTAGGGGCACGCTCCTACAATGAGCAGTTCTTC.

This clonotype has a handful of counts. One junction end does not reproduce the germline sequence, and a read error may be involved. The rearrangement links TRBV10-3 to TRBJ2-7, with D possibly being TRBD1 or TRBD2 (5 bases each). The CDR3 runs 13 residues. Germline V CDR1 and CDR2: ENHRY, SYGVKD. The CDR3 nucleotides are TGTGCCACCAGTGGGGGTGGGATCTACGAGCAGTACTTC. It encodes CATSGGGIYEQYF.

This rearrangement joins TRBV6-1 to TRBJ2-3, with TRBD2 matching over 13 bases. The germline V gene encodes CDR1 MNHNS and CDR2 SASEGT. V was pared by 11 bases and J by 2 bases, with 16 bases of the junction left unmatched. The CDR3 consists of 18 residues. The chain's CDR3 is CAGPGSTSGGQPTDTQYF. In DNA, the CDR3 is TGTGCCGGTCCTGGATCGACTAGCGGGGGGCAGCCCACAGATACGCAGTATTTT.

A remark on this clonotype: At one of its ends the junction is not consistent with the germline gene, which may arise from a read error. The V gene is TRBV4-3, the J gene TRBJ2-6; D possibly uses TRBD1 or TRBD2 (5 bases each). Germline lookup yields CDR1 LGHNA and CDR2 YSLEER. The CDR3 totals 16 residues. CDR3: CASSQSRETGANVLTF. CDR3 DNA sequence: TGCGCCAGCAGCCAATCCAGGGAGACTGGGGCTAACGTCCTGACTTTC.

The gene calls are TRBV20-1 and TRBJ1-1; D gene uncertain. V gave up 6 bases and J gave up 5 bases, with 16 bases separating them. This CDR3 is built from 13 residues. Germline assignment: CDR1 DFQATT and CDR2 SNEGSKA (reference sequence). CDR3 region: CSAHPDPQTEAFF. The CDR3 DNA reads as TGCAGTGCCCACCCCGACCCGCAGACTGAAGCTTTCTTT.

The table lists this clonotype with a few counts. This sequence joins TRBV7-2 and TRBJ2-5; 7 bases fit TRBD1. V was clipped by 5 bases and J by 2 bases; unmatched bases: 5. The germline V gene encodes CDR1 SGHTA and CDR2 FQGNSA. The CDR3 is made up of 14 amino acids. The CDR3 DNA reads as TGTGCCAGCAGCAAGGACAGGAGTCAAGAGACCCAGTACTTC. Amino acid sequence: CASSKDRSQETQYF.

This chain links TRBV28 with TRBJ1-4; D is undetermined. V lost 5 bases to trimming and J lost 0 bases, with 10 bases between them. The CDR3 covers 15 residues. Germline V gives CDR1 MDHEN, CDR2 SYDVKM. The CDR3 sequence: CASSVQISTNEKLFF. CDR3 bases: TGTGCCAGCAGTGTACAGATTTCAACTAATGAAAAACTGTTTTTT.

The chain combines TRBV28 with TRBJ2-5; D gene unclear. V was cut by 10 bases and J by 11 bases, with 20 bases left in between. Germline lookup yields CDR1 MDHEN and CDR2 SYDVKM. The CDR3 is 12 residues long. CDR3 sequence reads: CATSIEPPGQYF. CDR3 coding DNA: TGTGCCACCTCGATTGAGCCCCCCGGACAGTACTTC.

This clonotype was detected many times. This rearrangement joins TRBV6-2 or TRBV6-3 to TRBJ2-1; 10 nucleotides line up with TRBD2. Germline V gene lookup returns CDR1 MNHEY and CDR2 SVGEGT. This CDR3 contains 15 residues. V was pared by 2 bases and J by 5 bases, with 3 bases of the junction left unmatched. The CDR3 here is CASSYASGRNNEQFF. The CDR3 nucleotides are TGTGCCAGCAGTTACGCTAGCGGGAGAAACAATGAGCAGTTCTTC.

The chain uses TRBV5-1 and TRBJ2-3, with 11 nucleotides matching TRBD1. V shed 5 bases and J 4 bases; nucleotides not matched to a gene: 6. Per germline, CDR1 SGHRS and CDR2 YFSETQ. There are 15 residues in the CDR3. The CDR3, as DNA: TGCGCCAGCAGAAGGACAGGGGGCGCGGCAGATACGCAGTATTTT. Amino acids: CASRRTGGAADTQYF.

This sequence joins TRBV28 and TRBJ2-7, with 7 bases lining up with TRBD1. Germline lookup yields CDR1 MDHEN and CDR2 SYDVKM. Trimming removed 5 bases from V and 5 bases from J; junction bases left unmatched: 18. This CDR3 has 17 amino acids. DNA of the CDR3: TGTGCCAGCAGTGTTGCCACCGAGAGGGGGCTCTGGGACGAGCAGTACTTC. Amino acids: CASSVATERGLWDEQYF.

There are a few counts of this clonotype. A much bigger clone sits one base away, suggesting this may be a read error. The rearrangement uses TRBV6-5 and TRBJ2-3; 9 bases are a match to TRBD2. Per germline, CDR1 MNHEY and CDR2 SVGAGI. Trimming took 7 bases from V and 1 from J; bases not matched to a gene: 3. The CDR3 runs 14 residues. CDR3 in DNA: TGTGCCAGCACCCGGACTAGCGGCACAGATACGCAGTATTTT. Protein product: CASTRTSGTDTQYF.

The chain joins TRBV3-1 to TRBJ1-2; the D gene is possibly TRBD1 (6 bases). The ends were cut back, 4 bases at V and 5 bases at J, with 17 bases in the middle. Germline CDR1 LGHDT, CDR2 YNNKEL (reference sequence). The CDR3 is made up of 15 amino acids. The CDR3 spells CASSPQAGTNYGYTF. The CDR3, as DNA: TGTGCCAGCAGCCCTCAAGCCGGGACAAATTATGGCTACACCTTC.

The gene calls are TRBV5-1 and TRBJ2-3; D gene uncertain. CDR3 length: 13 amino acids. Between the trimmed V and J ends, which lost 5 bases and 2 bases, there was a span of 9 bases. CDR1 is SGHRS, CDR2 YFSETQ, per germline. CDR3 protein: CASRGSITDTQYF. The CDR3 nucleotides are TGCGCCAGCAGAGGTTCGATCACAGATACGCAGTATTTT.

The rearrangement uses TRBV7-9 and TRBJ2-3; unclear D gene. V lost 3 bases to trimming and J lost 1 base, with 14 bases between them. The CDR3 is made up of 16 amino acids. Looked up from germline, CDR1 is SEHNR and CDR2 is FQNEAQ (reference sequence). CDR3 nucleotides: TGTGCCAGCAGCTTCGGTACCCAGGCGGGCACAGATACGCAGTATTTT. It is translated as CASSFGTQAGTDTQYF.

The chain links TRBV3-1 to TRBJ2-7; 14 nucleotides match TRBD2. The CDR3 has 15 amino acids. The V and J ends lost 6 bases and 5 bases, in that order; junction bases with no gene match: 6. The germline CDR1 and CDR2 sequences are LGHDT and YNNKEL (reference sequence). The CDR3 DNA follows: TGTGCCAGCAGTGGACTAGCGGGGGGCCCGGACGAGCAGTACTTC. Translated, it gives CASSGLAGGPDEQYF.

This clonotype came up once. A junction end diverges from the germline sequence, so it may reflect a read error. CDR3 in DNA: TGTGCCGGCAGTTTATCTTACGTGAGCACAGATACGCAGTATTTT. It is translated as CAGSLSYVSTDTQYF. V is TRBV27 and J is TRBJ2-3, with unresolved D. The germline gives CDR1 MNHEY, CDR2 SMNVEV (reference sequence). The CDR3 loop spans 15 amino acids.

The chain employs TRBV10-2 and TRBJ2-1, with D possibly matching TRBD2 (7 bases). CDR3 length: 14 residues. Germline assignment: CDR1 WSHSY and CDR2 SAAADI. Trimming took 8 bases from V and 1 from J, leaving 12 bases between them. The CDR3 DNA follows: TGCGCCAGCGGGAGGGACAATTCCTACAATGAGCAGTTCTTC. It translates to CASGRDNSYNEQFF.

CDR3 in amino acids: CASSLSPGQLSYEQYF. For the CDR3, the DNA is TGTGCCAGCAGCTTAAGTCCGGGACAGCTTTCCTACGAGCAGTACTTC. The chain couples TRBV7-8 to TRBJ2-7, with 7 bases lining up with TRBD1. This CDR3 region has 16 residues. V lost 2 bases and J lost 1; bases outside the gene matches: 8. Germline CDR1 SGHVS, CDR2 FQNEAQ.